This T cell receptor beta chain is from a study of shared clonotypes between healthy human individuals. The overall study: Per donor, three plates held CD4 naive cells, three held CD4 memory, two held CD8 naive and one held CD8 memory.

Profiling relied on immunoSEQ multiplex PCR, and the TCRdb table lists in-frame clones only, not all of them. Counted here are around 2.5 million clones, roughly 93% occurring once; the ten biggest clones make up 0.36%. CDR1 and CDR2 (germline): SGHAT, FQDESV (reference sequence). The V and J ends lost 4 bases and 0 bases, in that order; junction bases with no gene match: 5. The CDR3 covers 16 residues. This sequence originates from a man in his late teens or twenties in good health. Some clones in this sample may be carry-over from other donors' samples. The chain links TRBV11-1 to TRBJ2-1; TRBD2 matches at 8 bases. The sequencing sample was made of naive CD4+ T cells from PBMCs. As to subset: CD45RA+ positively selected. CDR3 nucleotides: TGTGCCAGCAGCTCAACGGGAGGGAGCTCCTACAATGAGCAGTTCTTC. It codes for CASSSTGGSSYNEQFF.